These 10 T cell receptor beta chains came from one sample sequenced in a study of blood T cell repertoires in COVID-19. Profiled with immunoSEQ multiplex PCR; TCRdb holds only in-frame clones, not every one. In the table there are about 380,000 clones, approximately 89% of which are singletons. Specimen: PBMCs or T cells enriched from blood (not recorded which). These receptors all come from a man younger than 45 who had recovered from COVID-19.

The CDR3 DNA reads as TGTGCCTGGACGACTAGCGGGGGGTTAGATACGCAGTATTTT. Protein: CAWTTSGGLDTQYF. The gene calls are TRBV30 and TRBJ2-3, with 13 positions matching TRBD2. From germline, CDR1 is GTSNPN and CDR2 SVGIG (reference sequence). With 4 bases clipped from V and 5 bases from J, the junction kept 3 bases outside the gene matches. CDR3 length equals 14 residues.

The DNA of the CDR3 is TGTGCCAGCAGCTTATCAGGGGCCCTAAACACTGAAGCTTTCTTT. Amino acids: CASSLSGALNTEAFF. The chain carries TRBV11-2 and TRBJ1-1; possible D gene TRBD1, 6 bases. CDR1 and CDR2 (germline): SGHAT, FQNNGV. V was clipped by 2 bases and J by 2 bases, with 12 bases between them. The CDR3 is 15 residues long.

The chain is built from TRBV6-5 and TRBJ1-2; 7 bases agree with TRBD1. Losses at the gene ends were 6 bases for V and 8 bases for J; bases not matched to a gene: 12. This CDR3 region has 14 residues. Germline CDR1 is MNHEY and CDR2 is SVGAGI. DNA of the CDR3: TGTGCCAGCAGCCAAGGGGGCGAGTTCGACGGCTACACCTTC. Translation: CASSQGGEFDGYTF.

The chain recombines TRBV27 with TRBJ1-2; a possible D gene is TRBD1 (5 bases). CDR3 size: 15 residues. The V end lost 3 bases, the J end lost 4 bases, and 15 bases lay between the germline ends. Germline V gives CDR1 MNHEY, CDR2 SMNVEV (reference sequence). CDR3 residues: CASSLKEGIVYGYTF. The CDR3, as DNA: TGTGCCAGCAGTTTGAAGGAGGGGATCGTCTATGGCTACACCTTC.

The sample holds many counts of this clone. The chain carries TRBV27 and TRBJ1-1; D unclear. Germline-derived CDR1 and CDR2 are MNHEY and SMNVEV (reference sequence). This CDR3 region has 16 residues. Trimming cost V 0 bases and J 5 bases, with 16 bases left between them. This CDR3 is CASSLSAAGVVTEAFF. CDR3 DNA sequence: TGTGCCAGCAGTTTATCAGCGGCCGGGGTTGTGACTGAAGCTTTCTTT.

This chain links TRBV6-5 with TRBJ1-1, with TRBD1 matching over 8 bases. Germline V gene lookup returns CDR1 MNHEY and CDR2 SVGAGI. The trim removed 4 bases at V and 1 base at J, leaving 2 bases unmatched. The CDR3 sequence is 14 residues long. The CDR3 loop is CASSSGQGNTEAFF. Written as DNA, the CDR3 is TGTGCCAGCAGTTCTGGACAGGGGAACACTGAAGCTTTCTTT.

This sequence joins TRBV5-5 and TRBJ2-1; TRBD2 matches 14 bases. CDR3 size: 15 residues. The V gene's germline CDR1 is SGHKS and CDR2 YYEKEE (reference sequence). Unmatched junction bases numbered 4, after V lost 4 bases and J lost 7 bases. The CDR3 spells CASSRTSGGINEQFF. CDR3 sequence (DNA): TGTGCCAGCAGCAGGACTAGCGGGGGGATTAATGAGCAGTTCTTC.

This rearrangement joins TRBV27 to TRBJ2-7, with 10 positions matching TRBD1. The CDR3 extends over 14 amino acids. Germline assignment: CDR1 MNHEY and CDR2 SMNVEV (reference sequence). After removal of 5 bases from V and 4 bases from J, the junction contained 5 bases not matched to a gene. The DNA for the CDR3 is TGTGCCAGCAGTCAGGGACAGGGGATGTACGAGCAGTACTTC. Translating it yields CASSQGQGMYEQYF.

A note on this clone: Different DNA sequences within this sample yield the same CDR3. The J gene is TRBJ1-2, the V gene TRBV18; 7 bases are shared with TRBD1. V lost 2 bases and J lost 3; bases outside the gene matches: 0. The CDR3 spans 13 residues. The germline gives CDR1 KGHSH, CDR2 LQKENI. In DNA form, the CDR3 reads TGTGCCAGCTCACCAGGACAGGACTATGGCTACACCTTC. This sequence encodes CASSPGQDYGYTF.

This chain connects TRBV30 to TRBJ1-2; D may be TRBD1 (5 bases). Trimming removed 4 bases at V and 8 bases at J, with 11 bases between. Germline values: CDR1 GTSNPN, CDR2 SVGIG (reference sequence). This CDR3 has 11 amino acids. The CDR3: CAWMAGHGYTF. As DNA, the CDR3 is TGTGCCTGGATGGCAGGGCACGGCTACACCTTC.